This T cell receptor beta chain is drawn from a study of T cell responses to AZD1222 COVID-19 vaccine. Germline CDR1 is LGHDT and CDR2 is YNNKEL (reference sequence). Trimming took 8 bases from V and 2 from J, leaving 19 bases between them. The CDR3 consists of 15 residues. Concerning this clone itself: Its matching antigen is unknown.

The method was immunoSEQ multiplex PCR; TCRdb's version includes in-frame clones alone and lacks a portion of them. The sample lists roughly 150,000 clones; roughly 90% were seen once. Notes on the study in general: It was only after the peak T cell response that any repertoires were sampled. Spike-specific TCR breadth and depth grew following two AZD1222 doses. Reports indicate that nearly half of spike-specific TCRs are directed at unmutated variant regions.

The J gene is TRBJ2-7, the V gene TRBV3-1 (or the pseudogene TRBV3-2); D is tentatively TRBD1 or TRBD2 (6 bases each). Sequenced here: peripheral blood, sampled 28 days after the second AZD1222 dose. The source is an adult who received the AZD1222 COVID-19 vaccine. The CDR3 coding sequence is TGTGCCAGCTCCCCGGAGTCGGGGGCCCCCTACGAGCAGTACTTC. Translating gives CASSPESGAPYEQYF.